The present T cell receptor (beta chain) was sequenced within a study of blood T cell repertoires in COVID-19. Study in general: PBMCs, B-cell-depleted T cells, or T cells provided the cDNA or gDNA that made up the material.

Authors' data handling: Reference gene primer amplification in the assay estimated nucleated cell counts. Produced via immunoSEQ multiplex PCR; TCRdb's table is partial and in-frame only. V and J calls and clone size are those listed in that table; D and trimming were worked out from the DNA. Of approximately 200,000 clones in the sample, around 84% were seen once. Germline V lookup: CDR1 MDHEN, CDR2 SYDVKM. The CDR3 spans 14 residues. V lost 3 bases and J lost 5, with 13 bases in between. This chain connects TRBV28 to TRBJ1-1; D might be TRBD1 (6 bases). Sequencing was done on a sample of peripheral blood. This TCR derives from a man aged 35 to 55 with acute or convalescent COVID-19. The CDR3 reads CASSLEQGWTEAFF. The DNA for the CDR3 is TGTGCCAGCAGTTTGGAACAGGGATGGACTGAAGCTTTCTTT.